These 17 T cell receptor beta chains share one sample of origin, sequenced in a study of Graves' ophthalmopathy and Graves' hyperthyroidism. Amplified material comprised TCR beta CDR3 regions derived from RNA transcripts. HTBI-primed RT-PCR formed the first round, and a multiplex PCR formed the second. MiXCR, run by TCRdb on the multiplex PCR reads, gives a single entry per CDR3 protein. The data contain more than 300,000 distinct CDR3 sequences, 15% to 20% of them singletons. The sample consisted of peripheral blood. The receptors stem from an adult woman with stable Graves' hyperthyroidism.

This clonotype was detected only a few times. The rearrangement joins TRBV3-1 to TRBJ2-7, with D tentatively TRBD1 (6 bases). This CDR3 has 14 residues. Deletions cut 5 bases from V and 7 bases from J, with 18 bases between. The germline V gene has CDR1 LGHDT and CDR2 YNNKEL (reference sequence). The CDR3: CASSKIGTPGEQYF. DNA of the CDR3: TGTGCCAGCAGCAAGATCGGGACACCCGGTGAGCAGTACTTC.

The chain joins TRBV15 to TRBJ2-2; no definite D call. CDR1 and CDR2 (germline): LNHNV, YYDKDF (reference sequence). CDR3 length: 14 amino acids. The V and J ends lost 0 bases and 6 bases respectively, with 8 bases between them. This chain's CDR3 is CATSRDVGPGELFF. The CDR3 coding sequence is TGTGCCACCAGCAGAGATGTTGGTCCCGGGGAGCTGTTTTTT.

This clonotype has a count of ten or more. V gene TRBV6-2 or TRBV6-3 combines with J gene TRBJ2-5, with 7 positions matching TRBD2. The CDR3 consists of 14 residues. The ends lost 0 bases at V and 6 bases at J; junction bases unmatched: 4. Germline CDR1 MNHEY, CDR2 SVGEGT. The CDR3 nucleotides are TGTGCCAGCAGTTACTCTGGGGGGGTGAAGACCCAGTACTTC. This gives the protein CASSYSGGVKTQYF.

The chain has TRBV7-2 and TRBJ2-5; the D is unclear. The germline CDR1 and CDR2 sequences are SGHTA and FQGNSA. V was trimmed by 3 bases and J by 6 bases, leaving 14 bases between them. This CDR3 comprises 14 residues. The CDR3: CASSFSIHDKTQYF. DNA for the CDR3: TGTGCCAGCAGCTTTTCGATTCACGACAAGACCCAGTACTTC.

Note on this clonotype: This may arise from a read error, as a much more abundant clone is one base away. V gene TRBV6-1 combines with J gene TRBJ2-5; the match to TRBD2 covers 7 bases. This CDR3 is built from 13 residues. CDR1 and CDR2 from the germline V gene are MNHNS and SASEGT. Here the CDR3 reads CASALAAQESQYF. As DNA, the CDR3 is TGTGCCAGCGCCCTAGCGGCACAAGAGAGCCAGTACTTC.

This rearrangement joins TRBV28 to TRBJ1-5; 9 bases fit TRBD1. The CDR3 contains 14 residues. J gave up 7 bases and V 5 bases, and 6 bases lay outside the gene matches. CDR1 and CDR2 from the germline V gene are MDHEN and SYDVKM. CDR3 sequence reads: CASSRTGEVQPQHF. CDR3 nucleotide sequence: TGTGCCAGCAGTCGGACAGGGGAGGTACAGCCCCAGCATTTT.

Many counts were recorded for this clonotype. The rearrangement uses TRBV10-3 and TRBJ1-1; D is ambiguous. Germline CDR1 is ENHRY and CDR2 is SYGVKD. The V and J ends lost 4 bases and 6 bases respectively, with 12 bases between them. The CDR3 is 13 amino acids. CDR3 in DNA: TGTGCCATCAGTGCAGGCGGCGACGCTGAAGCTTTCTTT. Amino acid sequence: CAISAGGDAEAFF.

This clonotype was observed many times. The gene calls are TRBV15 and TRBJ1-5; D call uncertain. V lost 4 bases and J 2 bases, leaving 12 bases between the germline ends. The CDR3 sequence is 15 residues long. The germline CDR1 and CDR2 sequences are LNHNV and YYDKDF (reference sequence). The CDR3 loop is CATSIGGWGNQPQHF. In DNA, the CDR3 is TGTGCCACCAGCATTGGAGGGTGGGGCAATCAGCCCCAGCATTTT. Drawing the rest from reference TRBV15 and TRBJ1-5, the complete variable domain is DAMVIQNPRYQVTQFGKPVTLSCSQTLNHNVMYWYQQKSSQAPKLLFHYYDKDFNNEADTPDNFQSRRPNTSFCFLDIRSPGLGDTAMYLCATSIGGWGNQPQHFGDGTRLSIL.

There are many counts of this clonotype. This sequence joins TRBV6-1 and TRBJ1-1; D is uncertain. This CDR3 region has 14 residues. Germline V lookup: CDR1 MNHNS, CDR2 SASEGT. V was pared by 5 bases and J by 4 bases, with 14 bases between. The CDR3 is CASSIRDLGTEAFF. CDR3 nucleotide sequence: TGTGCCAGCAGTATTCGGGATTTGGGCACTGAAGCTTTCTTT.

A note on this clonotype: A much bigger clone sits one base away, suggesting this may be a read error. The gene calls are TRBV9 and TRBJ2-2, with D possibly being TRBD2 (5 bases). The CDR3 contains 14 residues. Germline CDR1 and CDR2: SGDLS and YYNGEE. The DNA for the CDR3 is TGTGCCAGCAGCACGTACAAAACCACCGGGGAGCTGTTGTTT. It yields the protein CASSTYKTTGELLF.

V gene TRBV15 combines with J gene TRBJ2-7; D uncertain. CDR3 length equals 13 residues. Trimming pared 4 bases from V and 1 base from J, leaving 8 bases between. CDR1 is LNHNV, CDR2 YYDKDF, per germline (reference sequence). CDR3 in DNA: TGTGCCACCAGCAATCGCAAGTCCTACGAGCAGTACTTC. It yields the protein CATSNRKSYEQYF.

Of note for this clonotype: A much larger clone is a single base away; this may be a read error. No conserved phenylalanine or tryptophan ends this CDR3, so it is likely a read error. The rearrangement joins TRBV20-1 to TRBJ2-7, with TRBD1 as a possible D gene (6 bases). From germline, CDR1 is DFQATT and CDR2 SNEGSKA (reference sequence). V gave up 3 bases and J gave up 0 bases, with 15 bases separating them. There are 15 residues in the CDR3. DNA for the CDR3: TGCAGTGCTAGTACCGGACAGTCCTCCTCCTACGAGCAGTACTAC. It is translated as CSASTGQSSSYEQYY.

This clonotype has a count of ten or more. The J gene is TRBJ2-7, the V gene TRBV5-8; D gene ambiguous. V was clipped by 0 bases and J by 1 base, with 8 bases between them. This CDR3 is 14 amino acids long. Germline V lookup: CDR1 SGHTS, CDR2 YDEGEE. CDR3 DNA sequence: TGTGCCAGCAGCTTGGCTTCGCATTCCTACGAGCAGTACTTC. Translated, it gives CASSLASHSYEQYF.

The CDR3 region is CAWSRGLPNTGELFF. The CDR3 nucleotides are TGTGCCTGGTCCCGGGGACTACCGAACACCGGGGAGCTGTTTTTT. The chain employs TRBV30 and TRBJ2-2, with 7 bases matching TRBD2. This CDR3 region has 15 residues. The germline gives CDR1 GTSNPN, CDR2 SVGIG (reference sequence). The J segment lost 0 bases and the V segment lost 5 bases, leaving 6 bases of the junction unmatched.

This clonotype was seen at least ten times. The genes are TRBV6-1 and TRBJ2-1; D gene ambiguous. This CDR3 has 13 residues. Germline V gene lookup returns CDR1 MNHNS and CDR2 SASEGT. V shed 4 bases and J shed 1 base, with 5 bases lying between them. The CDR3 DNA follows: TGTGCCAGCAGTGGTGGGTCCTACAATGAGCAGTTCTTC. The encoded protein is CASSGGSYNEQFF.

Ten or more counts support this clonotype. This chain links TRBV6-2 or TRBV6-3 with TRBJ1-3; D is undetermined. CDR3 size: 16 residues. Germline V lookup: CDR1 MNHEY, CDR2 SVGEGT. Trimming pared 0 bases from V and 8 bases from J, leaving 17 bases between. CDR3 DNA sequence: TGTGCCAGCAGTTACTCGTCGTCGGACCATGGGGACACCATATATTTT. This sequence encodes CASSYSSSDHGDTIYF.

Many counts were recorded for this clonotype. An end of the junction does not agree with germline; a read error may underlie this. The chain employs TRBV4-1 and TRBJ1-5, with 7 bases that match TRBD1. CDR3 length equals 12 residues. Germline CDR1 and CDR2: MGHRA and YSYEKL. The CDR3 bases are TGTGCCAGCAGCCAGGGGGGGCAGCCCCAGCATTTT. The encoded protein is CASSQGGQPQHF.